Listed below are T cell receptor beta chains from one sample, sequenced in a study of cytomegalovirus exposure and HLA in healthy donors. Clones were read by immunoSEQ multiplex PCR, and TCRdb kept only the in-frame ones, dropping some. There are 40,000 to 55,000 clones in the sample; 88% occur only once, and approximately 6.7% lies in the top ten. Specimen: PBMCs. These TCRs come from a woman in her 30s in good health and CMV-seronegative. The CDR3 runs from the conserved cysteine through the conserved F or W. D genes are given only for firm matches. Clone size is stated in some rows and not others, as once, few, many or a class when expanded.

v_gene: TRBV7-9; j_gene: TRBJ2-3; abundance: once; d_gene: TRBD2; CDR3aa: CAILPLAGGADTQYF; CDR3nt: TGTGCCATCCTCCCCTTAGCGGGAGGGGCAGATACGCAGTATTTT
v_gene: TRBV21-1; j_gene: TRBJ1-1; abundance: -; d_gene: -; CDR3aa: CATRQQGRTEAFF; CDR3nt: TGTGCCACCCGTCAACAGGGTAGGACTGAAGCTTTCTTT
v_gene: TRBV19; j_gene: TRBJ2-1; abundance: -; d_gene: -; CDR3aa: CASNGGYGGKSEFF; CDR3nt: TGTGCCAGTAATGGGGGGTATGGCGGGAAGTCGGAGTTCTTC
v_gene: TRBV10-3; j_gene: TRBJ2-7; abundance: -; d_gene: -; CDR3aa: CAISLQGVEQYF; CDR3nt: TGTGCCATCAGTCTGCAGGGCGTCGAGCAGTACTTC
v_gene: TRBV16; j_gene: TRBJ2-2; abundance: -; d_gene: -; CDR3aa: CASSRPQGTGELFF; CDR3nt: TGTGCCAGCAGCCGACCCCAGGGGACCGGGGAGCTGTTTTTT
v_gene: TRBV9; j_gene: TRBJ1-2; abundance: -; d_gene: -; CDR3aa: CASSVAGDRLWGYTF; CDR3nt: TGTGCCAGCAGCGTAGCAGGAGACAGGTTGTGGGGCTACACCTTC
v_gene: TRBV13; j_gene: TRBJ1-2; abundance: -; d_gene: -; CDR3aa: CASSSRALSSTF; CDR3nt: TGTGCCAGCAGCTCACGAGCCCTGTCTAGCACCTTC
v_gene: TRBV28; j_gene: TRBJ1-2; abundance: -; d_gene: -; CDR3aa: CASSATINYGYTF; CDR3nt: TGTGCCAGCAGTGCGACTATTAACTATGGCTACACCTTC
v_gene: TRBV2; j_gene: TRBJ2-5; abundance: -; d_gene: TRBD2; CDR3aa: CASKANGGGETQYF; CDR3nt: TGTGCCAGCAAGGCGAACGGGGGGGGAGAGACCCAGTACTTC
v_gene: TRBV9; j_gene: TRBJ2-7; abundance: few; d_gene: TRBD2; CDR3aa: CASSAASGINMGEQYF; CDR3nt: TGTGCCAGCAGCGCGGCTAGCGGGATAAATATGGGCGAGCAGTACTTC
v_gene: TRBV6-4; j_gene: TRBJ2-5; abundance: once; d_gene: TRBD2; CDR3aa: CASSRTSQETQYF; CDR3nt: TGTGCCAGCAGTCGGACTAGTCAAGAGACCCAGTACTTC
v_gene: TRBV27; j_gene: TRBJ2-3; abundance: -; d_gene: TRBD2; CDR3aa: CASSLYHSGRAGLTDTQYF; CDR3nt: TGTGCCAGCAGTTTATACCATAGCGGGAGGGCTGGACTCACAGATACGCAGTATTTT
v_gene: TRBV6-1; j_gene: TRBJ2-7; abundance: -; d_gene: TRBD2; CDR3aa: CASSEIARRGMEQYF; CDR3nt: TGTGCCAGCAGTGAAATTGCGAGGCGGGGGATGGAGCAGTACTTC
v_gene: TRBV5-1; j_gene: TRBJ2-2; abundance: -; d_gene: -; CDR3aa: CASRTGSGGELFF; CDR3nt: TGCGCCAGCAGAACAGGGTCGGGCGGGGAGCTGTTTTTT
v_gene: TRBV11-3; j_gene: TRBJ2-1; abundance: -; d_gene: TRBD1; CDR3aa: CASSSHRGVDEQFF; CDR3nt: TGCGCCAGCAGCTCACACAGGGGAGTGGATGAGCAGTTCTTC
v_gene: TRBV4-1; j_gene: TRBJ1-2; abundance: once; d_gene: -; CDR3aa: CASSQDREGGYTF; CDR3nt: TGCGCCAGCAGCCAAGATCGAGAGGGTGGCTACACCTTC
v_gene: TRBV11-2; j_gene: TRBJ2-4; abundance: -; d_gene: TRBD1; CDR3aa: CASSDSDRVGENIQYF; CDR3nt: TGTGCCAGCAGCGATTCAGACAGGGTGGGAGAAAACATTCAGTACTTC
v_gene: TRBV14; j_gene: TRBJ1-1; abundance: -; d_gene: TRBD1; CDR3aa: CASSQTGGGTEAFF; CDR3nt: TGTGCCAGCAGCCAAACAGGGGGCGGCACTGAAGCTTTCTTT
v_gene: TRBV9; j_gene: TRBJ2-2; abundance: once; d_gene: -; CDR3aa: CASSPRRSGELFF; CDR3nt: TGTGCCAGCAGCCCCCGGCGGTCCGGGGAGCTGTTTTTT
v_gene: TRBV28; j_gene: TRBJ2-5; abundance: once; d_gene: TRBD1; CDR3aa: CASSLEGQGSETQYF; CDR3nt: TGTGCCAGCAGTTTAGAGGGACAGGGTTCGGAGACCCAGTACTTC
v_gene: TRBV6-6; j_gene: TRBJ2-7; abundance: -; d_gene: TRBD1; CDR3aa: CASRPDRGPFYEQYF; CDR3nt: TGTGCCAGCAGACCCGACAGGGGGCCATTCTACGAGCAGTACTTC
v_gene: TRBV6-1; j_gene: TRBJ1-1; abundance: -; d_gene: -; CDR3aa: CASSAGGASTEAFF; CDR3nt: TGTGCCAGCAGTGCTGGAGGGGCGTCCACTGAAGCTTTCTTT
v_gene: TRBV6-5; j_gene: TRBJ1-3; abundance: -; d_gene: -; CDR3aa: CATSPGPGNTIYF; CDR3nt: TGTGCCACCTCACCGGGTCCGGGAAACACCATATATTTT